This section outlines one T cell receptor (beta chain) sequence together with its context. Antigen specificity is unknown. Some clones are missing from TCRdb's copy, which holds only in-frame ones; the method was immunoSEQ multiplex PCR. The top ten clones hold 21% of a sample with tens of thousands of clones, around four fifths of them seen once. The data originate from a study of lymphopenia after photon versus proton radiotherapy. General study points: After the lymphocyte nadir, photon-treated repertoires showed oligoclonal expansion, especially of CD8+ Temra cells. In patients who died, overall survival fell as post-nadir TCR diversity dropped more. Relative stability marked proton patients; photon patients lost diversity and naive cells.

This CDR3 spans 13 amino acids. Looked up from germline, CDR1 is MDHEN and CDR2 is SYDVKM. The V end was cut by 10 bases, the J end by 1 base, with 11 bases between. The TCR originated in a woman aged 65 to 85 with pancreatic cancer. Sequences were derived from peripheral blood, sampled from a patient treated with proton-based radiotherapy. The V gene is TRBV28, the J gene TRBJ1-3; no firm D call. The CDR3 sequence: CATETPSGNTIYF. CDR3 nucleotides: TGTGCCACCGAAACCCCTTCTGGAAACACCATATATTTT.